The rows below give T cell receptor beta chains drawn from one sample of a study of T cell responses to AZD1222 COVID-19 vaccine. Profiled with immunoSEQ multiplex PCR; TCRdb holds only in-frame clones, not every one. The data contain 100,000 to 150,000 clones, 92% of them seen just once; the ten biggest clones take up 1.1%. Sample: peripheral blood, taken on day 0 of AZD1222 vaccination. Source of these receptors: an adult in good health. Both conserved end residues are part of each CDR3. Fields, in order: CDR3 length, V gene, D gene, J gene, clone size, CDR3 protein, CDR3 DNA. D genes are given only for firm matches. Expanded clones get a size class; other rows say once, few or many, or leave the size out.

length: 13; V: TRBV27; D: -; J: TRBJ1-1; size: -; CDR3: CASSPKNRDEAFF; DNA: TGTGCCAGCAGTCCTAAGAACAGGGACGAAGCTTTCTTT
length: 12; V: TRBV27; D: -; J: TRBJ2-7; size: -; CDR3: CASSNRVGEQYF; DNA: TGTGCCAGCAGTAACAGGGTAGGGGAGCAGTACTTC
length: 16; V: TRBV18; D: TRBD2; J: TRBJ2-3; size: -; CDR3: CASSPQTSGRGDTQYF; DNA: TGTGCCAGCTCACCACAGACTAGCGGGAGGGGAGATACGCAGTATTTT
length: 15; V: TRBV6-5; D: TRBD1; J: TRBJ1-4; size: -; CDR3: CASGSGGAANEKLFF; DNA: TGTGCCAGCGGTTCAGGGGGGGCGGCTAATGAAAAACTGTTTTTT
length: 13; V: TRBV12-3/TRBV12-4; D: -; J: TRBJ2-1; size: -; CDR3: CASSTGAHESPFF; DNA: TGTGCCAGCAGTACTGGCGCCCACGAGTCCCCGTTCTTC
length: 15; V: TRBV7-7; D: TRBD2; J: TRBJ2-2; size: -; CDR3: CASSSLRGGAGELFF; DNA: TGTGCTAGCAGCTCCTTGCGGGGGGGAGCCGGGGAGCTGTTTTTT
length: 13; V: TRBV15; D: TRBD2; J: TRBJ2-3; size: -; CDR3: CASSRGGTDTQYF; DNA: TGTGCCTCCTCCCGGGGGGGCACAGATACGCAGTATTTT
length: 15; V: TRBV27; D: -; J: TRBJ2-7; size: -; CDR3: CASSPFRARPYEQYF; DNA: TGTGCCAGCAGTCCCTTCCGGGCCAGACCCTACGAGCAGTACTTC
length: 13; V: TRBV6-5; D: -; J: TRBJ2-1; size: -; CDR3: CASSSPPNHEQFF; DNA: TGTGCCAGCAGTTCCCCTCCTAATCACGAGCAGTTCTTC
length: 14; V: TRBV3-1/TRBV3-2; D: TRBD1; J: TRBJ1-1; size: -; CDR3: CASSQRTGATEAFF; DNA: TGTGCCAGCAGCCAAAGGACAGGAGCCACTGAAGCTTTCTTT
length: 15; V: TRBV9; D: -; J: TRBJ2-7; size: -; CDR3: CASSVGPENAYEQYF; DNA: TGTGCCAGCAGCGTAGGTCCGGAGAATGCCTACGAGCAGTACTTC
length: 17; V: TRBV5-1; D: -; J: TRBJ2-1; size: -; CDR3: CASSSPGRTLGGNEQFF; DNA: TGCGCCAGCAGCTCTCCCGGTAGGACCCTGGGGGGCAATGAGCAGTTCTTC
length: 14; V: TRBV21-1; D: -; J: TRBJ1-1; size: -; CDR3: CASSKQGANTEAFF; DNA: TGTGCCAGCAGCAAACAGGGGGCGAACACTGAAGCTTTCTTT
length: 13; V: TRBV7-8; D: -; J: TRBJ1-1; size: -; CDR3: CASSPRGRSEAFF; DNA: TGTGCCAGCAGCCCACGAGGTCGGTCTGAAGCTTTCTTT
length: 15; V: TRBV2; D: -; J: TRBJ1-2; size: -; CDR3: CASSAPDGLNYGYTF; DNA: TGTGCCAGCAGTGCCCCCGACGGGCTCAACTATGGCTACACCTTC
length: 13; V: TRBV18; D: TRBD1; J: TRBJ1-1; size: -; CDR3: CASSPLQGTEAFF; DNA: TGTGCCAGCTCACCATTACAGGGGACTGAAGCTTTCTTT
length: 14; V: TRBV7-8; D: TRBD2; J: TRBJ2-1; size: -; CDR3: CASSSSGPYNEQFF; DNA: TGTGCCAGCAGCTCTAGCGGCCCCTACAATGAGCAGTTCTTC
length: 13; V: TRBV29-1; D: -; J: TRBJ1-1; size: -; CDR3: CSVSGRSNTEAFF; DNA: TGCAGCGTTTCGGGACGGTCGAACACTGAAGCTTTCTTT
length: 16; V: TRBV11-1; D: TRBD1; J: TRBJ2-5; size: -; CDR3: CASRERQGADQETQYF; DNA: TGTGCCAGCAGAGAGAGACAGGGGGCCGACCAAGAGACCCAGTACTTC
length: 14; V: TRBV6-5; D: TRBD2; J: TRBJ2-2; size: -; CDR3: CASSSSGNTGELFF; DNA: TGTGCCAGCAGCTCTAGCGGTAACACCGGGGAGCTGTTTTTT
length: 14; V: TRBV27; D: -; J: TRBJ2-2; size: -; CDR3: CASSSRSPRGELFF; DNA: TGTGCCAGCAGTTCCCGAAGCCCTAGGGGGGAGCTGTTTTTT
length: 14; V: TRBV6-6; D: -; J: TRBJ2-5; size: -; CDR3: CASSSGTVKETQYF; DNA: TGTGCCAGCAGCTCTGGGACGGTCAAAGAGACCCAGTACTTC
length: 11; V: TRBV28; D: -; J: TRBJ2-7; size: few; CDR3: CASYRVGEQYF; DNA: TGTGCCAGCTACAGGGTGGGCGAGCAGTACTTC
length: 15; V: TRBV2; D: TRBD1; J: TRBJ1-5; size: -; CDR3: CASRGQLNSNQPQHF; DNA: TGTGCCAGCAGGGGACAGCTGAATAGCAATCAGCCCCAGCATTTT
length: 14; V: TRBV9; D: -; J: TRBJ2-6; size: -; CDR3: CASSPMSGANVLTF; DNA: TGTGCCAGCAGCCCGATGTCTGGGGCCAACGTCCTGACTTTC
length: 15; V: TRBV5-1; D: -; J: TRBJ2-3; size: -; CDR3: CASSLRGRSTDTQYF; DNA: TGCGCCAGCAGCTTGCGCGGCAGGAGCACAGATACGCAGTATTTT
length: 14; V: TRBV28; D: TRBD1; J: TRBJ2-7; size: -; CDR3: CASNPGQGRYEQYF; DNA: TGTGCCAGCAATCCGGGACAGGGTCGTTACGAGCAGTACTTC
length: 17; V: TRBV13; D: -; J: TRBJ1-3; size: -; CDR3: CASSLGPTGSSGNTIYF; DNA: TGTGCCAGCAGCTTAGGCCCAACAGGTAGCTCTGGAAACACCATATATTTT
length: 14; V: TRBV7-3; D: TRBD1; J: TRBJ1-1; size: -; CDR3: CASSLTGGGTEAFF; DNA: TGTGCCAGCAGCCTAACAGGGGGCGGGACTGAAGCTTTCTTT
length: 19; V: TRBV11-2; D: TRBD2; J: TRBJ2-3; size: -; CDR3: CASSLVLVLAGGSTDTQYF; DNA: TGTGCCAGCAGCTTAGTTTTGGTACTAGCGGGAGGTAGCACAGATACGCAGTATTTT
length: 11; V: TRBV2; D: TRBD2; J: TRBJ2-1; size: -; CDR3: CASSVLREWFF; DNA: TGTGCCAGCAGTGTGCTGCGGGAGTGGTTCTTC
length: 11; V: TRBV4-2; D: -; J: TRBJ1-1; size: once; CDR3: CASSHEAEAFF; DNA: TGTGCCAGCAGCCATGAGGCTGAAGCTTTCTTT
length: 13; V: TRBV9; D: -; J: TRBJ1-1; size: -; CDR3: CASSVSMNTEAFF; DNA: TGTGCCAGCAGCGTAAGTATGAACACTGAAGCTTTCTTT
length: 16; V: TRBV4-1; D: -; J: TRBJ1-4; size: -; CDR3: CASSQGLVGADEKLFF; DNA: TGCGCCAGCAGCCAAGGTCTGGTAGGGGCTGATGAAAAACTGTTTTTT
length: 12; V: TRBV30; D: -; J: TRBJ1-6; size: -; CDR3: CAWRAGDSPLHF; DNA: TGTGCCTGGAGAGCAGGGGATTCACCCCTCCACTTT
length: 14; V: TRBV27; D: -; J: TRBJ1-5; size: -; CDR3: CASSFIGGNQPQHF; DNA: TGTGCCAGCAGTTTTATCGGGGGCAATCAGCCCCAGCATTTT
length: 15; V: TRBV5-1; D: -; J: TRBJ2-3; size: -; CDR3: CASSFQAGDTDTQYF; DNA: TGCGCCAGCAGCTTTCAGGCAGGGGACACAGATACGCAGTATTTT
length: 16; V: TRBV6-5; D: TRBD2; J: TRBJ2-7; size: once; CDR3: CASSYSPLAGIYEQYF; DNA: TGTGCCAGCAGTTACTCGCCATTAGCGGGAATATACGAGCAGTACTTC
length: 18; V: TRBV19; D: TRBD1; J: TRBJ2-6; size: -; CDR3: CASSIFGQVNSGANVLTF; DNA: TGTGCCAGTAGTATCTTCGGACAGGTTAACTCTGGGGCCAACGTCCTGACTTTC
length: 16; V: TRBV24-1; D: -; J: TRBJ2-2; size: once; CDR3: CATSDSGTLGTGELFF; DNA: TGTGCCACCAGTGATTCCGGGACCTTGGGCACCGGGGAGCTGTTTTTT
length: 12; V: TRBV5-1; D: TRBD1; J: TRBJ2-1; size: once; CDR3: CASSLGDRGQFF; DNA: TGCGCCAGCAGCTTGGGGGACAGGGGGCAGTTCTTC
length: 15; V: TRBV5-4; D: -; J: TRBJ2-7; size: -; CDR3: CASNPGGPITYEQYF; DNA: TGTGCCAGCAATCCAGGAGGACCGATCACCTACGAGCAGTACTTC